Detailed here is one T cell receptor (beta chain). What it binds is unknown. The data originate from a study of shared clonotypes between healthy human individuals. Study findings and constraints: It was observed that about 5% of naive CD4 clonotypes were shared across a handful of donors.

Repertoires were generated with immunoSEQ multiplex PCR, while TCRdb's copy carries only in-frame clones and drops some. The sample yields millions of clones, 93% seen once. V lost 5 bases and J lost 0; bases outside the gene matches: 4. Germline CDR1 reads SGHAT; CDR2 reads FQNNGV. CDR3 length: 15 residues. The TCR originated in a man between 18 and 35 years old in good health. Some clones in this sample may be carry-over from other donors' samples. The chain recombines TRBV11-2 with TRBJ2-3; 8 bases match TRBD2. Sequencing was carried out using naive CD4+ T cells from PBMCs. Subset reported: CD45RA+ positively selected. The CDR3 here is CASSPLAGSTDTQYF. For the CDR3, the DNA is TGTGCCAGCAGCCCCTTAGCGGGAAGCACAGATACGCAGTATTTT.